These 9 T cell receptor beta chains were sequenced from one sample in a study of cytomegalovirus exposure and HLA in healthy donors. PCR primers comprised 60 Vbeta and 13 Jbeta primers. Produced via immunoSEQ multiplex PCR; TCRdb's table is partial and in-frame only. The repertoire consists of approximately 110,000 clones, with less than 90% occurring once and the leading ten covering about 0.22%. The sample comprised PBMCs. Receptor source: a man between 50 and 59 years old in good health and CMV-seronegative.

The rearrangement links TRBV28 to TRBJ1-1; 7 bases fit TRBD1. From germline, CDR1 is MDHEN and CDR2 SYDVKM. This CDR3 is 15 amino acids long. J gave up 1 base and V 5 bases, and 7 bases lay outside the gene matches. DNA of the CDR3: TGTGCCAGCAGTCCAATGGGACAGTCGAACACTGAAGCTTTCTTT. Protein: CASSPMGQSNTEAFF.

This clone occurred a few times. One end of the junction is discordant with germline, which a read error may explain. V is TRBV6-1 and J is TRBJ1-2; D possibly corresponds to TRBD1 (6 bases). The CDR3 loop spans 14 amino acids. In germline, CDR1 is MNHNS, CDR2 SASEGT. The CDR3 sequence: CASSDTGMRRDYPF. CDR3 sequence (DNA): TGTGCCAGCAGTGATACAGGGATGAGGAGGGACTACCCCTTC.

This clone was counted only a few times. V is TRBV19 and J is TRBJ2-6, with D tentatively TRBD2 (6 bases). In germline, CDR1 is LNHDA, CDR2 SQIVND (reference sequence). Trimming removed 6 bases at V and 2 bases at J, with 11 bases between. This CDR3 region has 15 residues. The CDR3 DNA follows: TGTGCCAGTAGGGAGGGAGGCACTGGGGCCAACGTCCTGACTTTC. Protein: CASREGGTGANVLTF.

In this sample, this clone turned up once. This chain uses TRBV6-1 with TRBJ2-5, with 7 bases lining up with TRBD2. Germline V CDR1 and CDR2: MNHNS, SASEGT. CDR3 size: 14 residues. Losses at the gene ends were 7 bases for V and 0 bases for J; bases not matched to a gene: 5. CDR3 amino acids: CASTLAVYQETQYF. The CDR3 DNA sequence: TGTGCCAGCACCCTAGCGGTCTACCAAGAGACCCAGTACTTC.

The V gene is TRBV4-2, the J gene TRBJ1-1; 7 bases are shared with TRBD1. The trim removed 1 base at V and 7 bases at J, leaving 9 bases unmatched. Germline V gene lookup returns CDR1 LGHNA and CDR2 YNFKEQ. This CDR3 comprises 15 residues. CDR3 coding DNA: TGTGCCAGCAGCCAAGGGAGCCGGGACAGAGATGAAGCTTTCTTT. Protein: CASSQGSRDRDEAFF.

This chain joins TRBV28 and TRBJ2-7, with 8 bases lining up with TRBD1. This CDR3 contains 18 residues. Trimming cost V 4 bases and J 2 bases; bases outside gene matches: 16. Germline lookup yields CDR1 MDHEN and CDR2 SYDVKM. The CDR3 DNA reads as TGTGCCAGCAGTTCGCCCCGGACAGGGTTGAAGAAGACCTACGAGCAGTACTTC. This encodes CASSSPRTGLKKTYEQYF.

J is TRBJ1-1 and V is TRBV5-8, with D possibly being TRBD1 (5 bases). The germline V and J ends were trimmed by 0 bases and 5 bases, with 17 bases remaining between them. Germline CDR1 and CDR2: SGHTS and YDEGEE. The CDR3 totals 16 residues. CDR3 sequence: CASSLARDSRPTEAFF. CDR3 nucleotide sequence: TGTGCCAGCAGCTTGGCTCGGGACTCACGCCCTACTGAAGCTTTCTTT. The full variable domain, its missing parts supplied by reference TRBV5-8 and TRBJ1-1, is EAGVTQSPTHLIKTRGQQATLRCSPISGHTSVYWYQQALGLGLQFLLWYDEGEERNRGNFPPRFSGRQFPNYSSELNVNALELEDSALYLCASSLARDSRPTEAFFGQGTRLTVV.

The V call is TRBV5-1, the J call TRBJ1-2, with TRBD1 matching 8 bases. CDR1 SGHRS and CDR2 YFSETQ come from the germline V gene. CDR3 size: 14 residues. The junction had 4 bases not matched to a gene; V was cut back by 0 bases and J by 6 bases. The CDR3 sequence: CASSLEGQADGYTF. DNA for the CDR3: TGCGCCAGCAGCTTGGAGGGACAGGCGGATGGCTACACCTTC.

V usage is TRBV10-3 and J usage is TRBJ1-6; 7 nucleotides agree with TRBD1. V gave up 7 bases and J gave up 12 bases; unmatched junction bases: 9. The germline CDR1 and CDR2 sequences are ENHRY and SYGVKD. The CDR3 totals 13 residues. The CDR3 sequence: CAITQAQGGPLHF. The CDR3 DNA follows: TGTGCCATCACTCAGGCCCAGGGGGGACCCCTCCACTTT.